There are a few counts of the clone carrying this T cell receptor (beta chain). Antigen specificity is unknown. Purity (above 98%) was reached by all sorted populations. The sample originates from a study of beta chain features in type 1 diabetes. Study observations and caveats: The analysis here could not establish whether HLA type shapes TCRB rearrangement. Sequencing the cDNA could make cells with high TCR expression show up more than they should. For Type 1 diabetes patients, all four CD4+ subsets carried TCRB CDR3s that were moderately but significantly shorter.

The investigators reverse transcribed all of the isolated RNA, so they sequenced expressed TCRB transcripts. Here immunoSEQ multiplex PCR was the method, and the copy in TCRdb shows in-frame clones only, minus some. The sample lists around 600,000 clones; around 12% were seen once. The sequenced material came from naive CD4+ T cells from blood. The TCR was taken from a man under 40 with type 1 diabetes.

DNA of the CDR3: TGTGCCAGCAGCAGGACAGGGGCGAACTCCTACAATGAGCAGTTCTTC. Protein: CASSRTGANSYNEQFF. This chain uses TRBV25-1 with TRBJ2-1; TRBD1 agrees at 9 bases. The CDR3 sequence is 16 residues long. J gave up 0 bases and V 6 bases, and 6 bases lay outside the gene matches. CDR1 and CDR2 (germline): MGHDK, SYGVNS.